The 4 T cell receptor beta chains given below trace back to one sample, sequenced in a study of blood T cell repertoires in COVID-19. Libraries were prepared by immunoSEQ multiplex PCR; TCRdb keeps only in-frame clonotypes and omits some of them. The data contain some 250,000 clones, approximately 86% of them singletons. Source material: PBMCs or T cells enriched from blood (not recorded which). The origin of the receptors is a middle-aged woman with acute COVID-19.

The chain recombines TRBV3-1 (or the pseudogene TRBV3-2) with TRBJ2-7; 8 nucleotides align to TRBD2. The CDR3 consists of 15 residues. Germline trimming cut 4 bases from V and 4 bases from J; bases unmatched to any gene: 9. Germline V gene sequence: CDR1 LGHDT, CDR2 YNNKEL (reference sequence). The CDR3 loop reads CASSPRGLAVYEQYF. Here the CDR3 DNA reads TGTGCCAGCAGCCCACGTGGACTAGCCGTTTACGAGCAGTACTTC.

This clone was found a few times. The V call is TRBV7-8, the J call TRBJ1-5; 7 bases agree with TRBD1. V shed 4 bases, J shed 2 bases, and the junction held 8 bases outside the gene matches. This CDR3 is built from 16 residues. Germline V gene sequence: CDR1 SGHVS, CDR2 FQNEAQ. The CDR3 region is CASSSNRGGGNQPQHF. The CDR3, as DNA: TGTGCCAGCAGCTCGAACAGGGGTGGGGGCAATCAGCCCCAGCATTTT.

V and J are TRBV6-6 and TRBJ2-7; maybe TRBD2 (7 bases). Trimming pared 2 bases from V and 0 bases from J, leaving 14 bases between. CDR3 length equals 16 residues. Germline V gene sequence: CDR1 MNHNY, CDR2 SVGAGI (reference sequence). The CDR3 loop reads CASSYRRGGISYEQYF. CDR3 sequence (DNA): TGTGCCAGCAGTTACAGAAGGGGGGGGATCTCCTACGAGCAGTACTTC.

This rearrangement joins TRBV7-8 to TRBJ1-3; D may be TRBD1 (5 bases). CDR1 and CDR2 from the germline V gene are SGHVS and FQNEAQ. Trimming stripped 5 bases from V and 0 bases from J, with 14 bases between. This CDR3 has 16 residues. CDR3 in amino acids: CASSATTVSSGNTIYF. Written as DNA, the CDR3 is TGTGCCAGCAGCGCGACGACAGTGAGCTCTGGAAACACCATATATTTT.